The rows below give T cell receptor beta chains drawn from one sample of a study of T-cell reconstitution after alpha-beta-depleted transplantation in children. TCRdb called the PCR reads again in MiXCR, with one record for every CDR3 protein. Among 150,000 to 250,000 distinct CDR3 sequences listed, 6.3% were seen once. The specimen comprised PBMCs, sampled before TCRalphabeta/CD19-depleted stem cell transplant. The source of these receptors is a girl younger than two with combined immunodeficiency, due to receive a stem cell transplant. Both conserved end residues are trimmed from each CDR3. Fields, in order: J gene, D gene, V gene, CDR3 protein. A D gene is named only where the DNA matches it firmly.

TRBJ2-5 | NA | TRBV28 | ASRSNYRVKVTQY
TRBJ1-4 | NA | TRBV3-1 | ASSRPASGHLEKLF
TRBJ1-4 | NA | TRBV20-1 | SARESPNEKLF
TRBJ2-2 | NA | TRBV7-2 | ASSLVPPGSSTGELF
TRBJ2-5 | NA | TRBV20-1 | SARDPRLSQETQY
TRBJ1-2 | NA | TRBV5-6 | ASSTRTVSYNYGYT
TRBJ2-6 | NA | TRBV15 | ATSRFGGPGANVLT
TRBJ2-3 | TRBD1 | TRBV29-1 | SVESPGDRVSDTQY
TRBJ2-7 | NA | TRBV11-2 | ASSLGLAQSYEQY
TRBJ2-7 | TRBD2 | TRBV7-2 | ASSQSGGDFSYEQY
TRBJ2-1 | NA | TRBV29-1 | SGTSSYNEQF
TRBJ2-7 | NA | TRBV20-1 | SARDLLSGTLEEQY
TRBJ2-3 | NA | TRBV20-1 | SARDGGGATDTQY
TRBJ2-1 | TRBD2 | TRBV5-1 | ASSITAGANEQF
TRBJ2-5 | NA | TRBV6-5 | ASRTMNRNGETQY
TRBJ2-7 | NA | TRBV7-9 | ASSLDWAVSDYEQY
TRBJ2-1 | NA | TRBV28 | ASSFVDEQF
TRBJ1-2 | NA | TRBV9 | ASSATPPDSSGNGYT
TRBJ2-1 | NA | TRBV25-1 | ASSAWEEDEQF
TRBJ1-2 | NA | TRBV27 | ASSKITYGYT
TRBJ1-1 | NA | TRBV6-2/TRBV6-3 | ASSSKGYMNTEAF
TRBJ2-3 | TRBD2 | TRBV7-2 | ASSLLLLAGVGGTQY
TRBJ1-1 | NA | TRBV29-1 | SVEVSGIFGTEAF
TRBJ2-5 | NA | TRBV29-1 | SVEDGAPETQY
TRBJ1-4 | TRBD1 | TRBV7-9 | ASSSDRADEKLF
TRBJ2-1 | TRBD2 | TRBV5-1 | ASSYSSPTSVSYNEQF
TRBJ2-3 | TRBD2 | TRBV6-1 | ASRPTSGSADTQY
TRBJ1-2 | NA | TRBV29-1 | SVEGAANTLGYT